This T cell receptor beta chain was captured by sequencing in a study of OX40 agonist ivuxolimab in advanced cancers. Overall study context: Patients undergoing dose escalation presented with hepatocellular carcinoma, melanoma, renal cell or head and neck cancer. Prior anti-PD-1, anti-PD-L1 or anti-CTLA-4 therapy did not bar entry, and about 40% had some.

Whole-study results and caveats: The investigators did not determine what antigen specificity the expanded peripheral T cells had.

Concerning this clone itself: Antigen specificity is unknown.

CDR1 SGHRS and CDR2 YFSETQ come from the germline V gene. The CDR3 extends over 15 amino acids. The germline V and J ends were trimmed by 2 bases and 0 bases, with 9 bases remaining between them. Blood specimens came from baseline, cycle 4 day 1, and cycle 7 day 1. Clones were read by immunoSEQ multiplex PCR, and TCRdb kept only the in-frame ones, dropping some. Here the sample spans around 100,000 clones, around 89% being singletons. The rearrangement joins TRBV5-1 to TRBJ1-5; D is possibly TRBD1 (5 bases). Here the sequenced sample was CD4+ or CD8+ T cells sorted from blood, taken in a trial of the OX40 agonist ivuxolimab. This clonotype was obtained from an adult with an advanced solid tumor such as melanoma, head and neck, liver or kidney cancer. The chain's CDR3 is CASSFQGDSNQPQHF. For the CDR3, the DNA is TGCGCCAGCAGCTTCCAGGGTGATAGCAATCAGCCCCAGCATTTT.